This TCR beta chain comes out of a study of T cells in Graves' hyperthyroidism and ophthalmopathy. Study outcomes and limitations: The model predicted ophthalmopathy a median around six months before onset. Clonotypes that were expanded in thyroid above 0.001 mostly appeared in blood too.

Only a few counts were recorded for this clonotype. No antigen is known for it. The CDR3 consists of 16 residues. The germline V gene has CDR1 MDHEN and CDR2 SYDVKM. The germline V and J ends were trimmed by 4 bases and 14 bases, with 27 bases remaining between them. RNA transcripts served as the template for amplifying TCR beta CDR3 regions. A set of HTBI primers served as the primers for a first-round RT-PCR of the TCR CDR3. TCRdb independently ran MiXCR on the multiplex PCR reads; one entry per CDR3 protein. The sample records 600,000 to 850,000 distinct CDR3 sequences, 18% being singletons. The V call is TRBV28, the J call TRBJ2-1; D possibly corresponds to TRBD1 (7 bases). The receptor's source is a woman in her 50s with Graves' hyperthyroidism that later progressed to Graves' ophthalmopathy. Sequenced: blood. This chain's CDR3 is CASSSPRGQFPRGKFF. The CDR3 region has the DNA TGTGCCAGCAGTTCCCCCCGGGGACAGTTCCCCCGCGGGAAGTTCTTC. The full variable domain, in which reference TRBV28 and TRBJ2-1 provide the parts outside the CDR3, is DVKVTQSSRYLVKRTGEKVFLECVQDMDHENMFWYRQDPGLGLRLIYFSYDVKMKEKGDIPEGYSVSREKKERFSLILESASTNQTSMYLCASSSPRGQFPRGKFFGPGTRLTVL.